One sample yielded the 10 T cell receptor beta chains listed below, sequenced in a study of identical twins. TCRdb re-analysed the 5' RACE reads in MiXCR, keeping a single row per CDR3 protein. Of 500,000 or so distinct CDR3 sequences listed, around an eighth are singletons. The same sample was also studied in work on yellow fever vaccine responses in identical twins.

The source material was CD4+ T cells sorted from blood. These receptors originate from a woman aged 18-29 years in good health.

This chain connects TRBV5-6 to TRBJ2-5; D may correspond to TRBD1 or TRBD2 (5 bases each). Trimming removed 4 bases from V and 2 bases from J, with 18 bases in between. The CDR3 covers 16 residues. In germline, CDR1 is SGHDT, CDR2 YYEEEE. The CDR3 coding sequence is TGTGCCAGCAGCCTAGAGGGAAAAAGACAGCAAGAGACCCAGTACTTC. Translation gives CASSLEGKRQQETQYF.

J is TRBJ2-1 and V is TRBV14; D call uncertain. The V gene's germline CDR1 is SGHDN and CDR2 FVKESK. The V gene lost 0 bases and the J gene lost 2 bases, with 2 bases spanning the gap. The CDR3 has 13 amino acids. CDR3 region: CASSQDTYNEQFF. For the CDR3, the DNA is TGTGCCAGCAGCCAAGACACCTACAATGAGCAGTTCTTC. Combining the CDR3 with reference TRBV14 and TRBJ2-1 gives the whole variable domain EAGVTQFPSHSVIEKGQTVTLRCDPISGHDNLYWYRRVMGKEIKFLLHFVKESKQDESGMPNNRFLAERTGGTYSTLKVQPAELEDSGVYFCASSQDTYNEQFFGPGTRLTVL.

This clonotype was recorded a few times. The chain recombines TRBV28 with TRBJ1-5, with D hard to call. The CDR3 is made up of 15 amino acids. Trimming pared 3 bases from V and 1 base from J, leaving 10 bases between. Germline CDR1 MDHEN, CDR2 SYDVKM. The CDR3 DNA reads TGTGCCAGCAGTTTTGCCCCTATGAGCAATCAGCCCCAGCATTTT. Its protein product is CASSFAPMSNQPQHF.

This clonotype has at least ten counts. The chain has TRBV4-1 and TRBJ2-1; TRBD2 agrees at 11 bases. The CDR3 length is 16 residues. The germline gives CDR1 MGHRA, CDR2 YSYEKL. The V segment lost 2 bases and the J segment 7 bases; nucleotides outside the gene matches: 7. CDR3 bases: TGCGCCAGCAGCCAACCAACTAGCGGGAGAAGGAATGAGCAGTTCTTC. This translates into CASSQPTSGRRNEQFF.

The sample holds many counts of this clonotype. The V and J genes are TRBV28 and TRBJ2-4; the D is unclear. The CDR3 sequence is 19 residues long. Germline V CDR1 and CDR2: MDHEN, SYDVKM. With 3 bases removed from V and 1 base from J, the gap between germline ends came to 22 bases. DNA of the CDR3: TGTGCCAGCAGTTTTCCCCCCTTTGGCCCTTCCTATGCCAAAAACATTCAGTACTTC. It yields the protein CASSFPPFGPSYAKNIQYF.

This clonotype was found a few times. The V call is TRBV2, the J call TRBJ2-1, with D tentatively TRBD1 or TRBD2 (5 bases each). CDR1 SNHLY and CDR2 FYNNEI come from the germline V gene. The CDR3 length is 15 residues. Trimming removed 6 bases from V and 0 bases from J, with 12 bases in between. This chain's CDR3 is CASRDTGLSYNEQFF. In DNA, the CDR3 is TGTGCCAGCAGAGACACAGGACTCTCCTACAATGAGCAGTTCTTC.

In its sample, this clonotype was seen a few times. The chain has TRBV4-2 and TRBJ2-1, with 7 bases identical to TRBD2. Germline V lookup: CDR1 LGHNA, CDR2 YNFKEQ. Trimming took 0 bases from V and 3 from J; bases not matched to a gene: 8. This CDR3 has 17 amino acids. The CDR3 protein is CASSQDLTGGRYNEQFF. Here the CDR3 DNA reads TGTGCCAGCAGCCAAGATCTTACGGGGGGACGCTACAATGAGCAGTTCTTC.

This rearrangement joins TRBV2 to TRBJ2-7; tentatively, D is TRBD1 (6 bases). Trimming cost V 4 bases and J 9 bases, with 10 bases left between them. Germline CDR1 reads SNHLY; CDR2 reads FYNNEI. The CDR3 length is 11 residues. The CDR3 DNA reads as TGTGCCAGCAGTGTGGGGGCCGTGCAGTACTTC. It translates to CASSVGAVQYF.

The rearrangement links TRBV15 to TRBJ2-2, with 11 bases fitting TRBD2. The CDR3 contains 16 residues. Germline CDR1 LNHNV, CDR2 YYDKDF (reference sequence). The ends lost 5 bases at V and 3 bases at J; junction bases unmatched: 5. The CDR3 loop reads CATSGGLADHTGELFF. The CDR3 coding sequence is TGTGCCACCAGCGGGGGACTAGCGGACCACACCGGGGAGCTGTTTTTT.

This clonotype was counted between two and nine times. This chain links TRBV9 with TRBJ1-1, with 8 bases that match TRBD1. The V and J ends lost 0 bases and 8 bases, in that order; junction bases with no gene match: 9. Germline V CDR1 and CDR2: SGDLS, YYNGEE. The CDR3 spans 15 residues. The CDR3 nucleotides read TGTGCCAGCAGCGTAGCTACCCCCGACAGGGGAGAAGCTTTCTTT. It codes for CASSVATPDRGEAFF.